The 27 T cell receptor beta chains reported below all come from one sample, sequenced in a study of blood T cells in healthy people across ages (dated by TCRdb to about 2015). Library prep was done by 5' RACE. The instrument given in TCRdb is Illumina HiSeq 2500. The second PCR ran for about 7 to 11 cycles and used a J-beta primer mix along with a sample-barcoded 5' primer. The public reads were reanalyzed by TCRdb: fastp trimming at Q25, MiXCR alignment, in-frame beta chains only. Duplicate CDR3 protein sequences are folded into a single record with the most common DNA and genes. The sample table lists about 1.8 million distinct CDR3 sequences, about 50% of them with a count of one. About 2.1% of the sample is held by the ten biggest clonotypes. Sequencing was done on a sample of blood. The source is a woman aged 40 to 49 in good health.

This clonotype occurred many times. J is TRBJ2-1 and V is TRBV5-5; D remains unclear. Germline V lookup: CDR1 SGHKS, CDR2 YYEKEE (reference sequence). Trimming left V 0 bases short and J 8 bases short, with 9 bases between. There are 13 residues in the CDR3. Here the CDR3 DNA reads TGTGCCAGCAGCTTGGGAGTCGTAGATGAGCAGTTCTTC. This translates into CASSLGVVDEQFF.

Points on this clonotype: An end of the junction differs from the germline gene, which may be a read error. The chain links TRBV4-2 to TRBJ2-1, with D perhaps given as TRBD1 or TRBD2 (5 bases each). Germline CDR1 LGHNA, CDR2 YNFKEQ. This CDR3 is 15 amino acids long. CDR3 residues: CASSPLGESYKEQFF. The CDR3 DNA follows: TGTGCCAGCAGCCCGCTGGGGGAGTCCTACAAAGAGCAGTTCTTC.

CDR3 in amino acids: CATSSRGWGEQYF. CDR3 DNA: TGTGCCACCAGCTCCCGGGGCTGGGGCGAGCAGTACTTC. J is TRBJ2-7 and V is TRBV24-1; D tentatively reads TRBD1 or TRBD2 (5 bases each). CDR3 length equals 13 residues. The germline V gene has CDR1 KGHDR and CDR2 SFDVKD. V shed 7 bases and J shed 6 bases, with 15 bases lying between them.

In its sample, this clonotype was seen a few times. V and J are TRBV6-6 and TRBJ1-5, with 10 bases lining up with TRBD1. With V trimmed by 6 bases and J by 4 bases, 6 bases remained unmatched. The germline CDR1 and CDR2 sequences are MNHNY and SVGAGI (reference sequence). The CDR3 spans 15 residues. CDR3 in amino acids: CASRQGQGRNQPQHF. The DNA for the CDR3 is TGTGCCAGCAGACAGGGACAGGGGCGAAATCAGCCCCAGCATTTT.

This chain links TRBV25-1 with TRBJ2-5; D may correspond to TRBD1 or TRBD2 (5 bases each). Germline loops: CDR1 MGHDK, CDR2 SYGVNS. V lost 6 bases and J lost 7, with 18 bases in between. There are 14 residues in the CDR3. The CDR3 nucleotides read TGTGCCAGCAGCGAGGGGCGCCTCATGGGGACCCAGTACTTC. As protein: CASSEGRLMGTQYF.

The CDR3 region is CSAFAVDGETQYF. CDR3 bases: TGCAGCGCTTTCGCTGTGGACGGAGAGACCCAGTACTTC. The chain employs TRBV29-1 and TRBJ2-5; D unresolved. Looked up from germline, CDR1 is SQVTM and CDR2 is ANQGSEA. Trimming cost V 7 bases and J 4 bases, with 16 bases left between them. This CDR3 has 13 amino acids.

The table lists this clonotype with a few counts. The genes are TRBV12-3 or TRBV12-4 and TRBJ1-2, with D possibly matching TRBD1 (5 bases). The CDR3 runs to 15 residues. Trimming took 2 bases from V and 3 from J, leaving 13 bases between them. CDR3 loop: CASSLSGAAHYGYTF. The CDR3 coding sequence is TGTGCCAGCAGTTTATCCGGGGCGGCCCACTATGGCTACACCTTC.

The gene calls are TRBV10-3 and TRBJ2-7; 8 bases line up with TRBD1. The J segment lost 4 bases and the V segment lost 4 bases, leaving 9 bases of the junction unmatched. CDR1 ENHRY and CDR2 SYGVKD come from the germline V gene. The CDR3 spans 15 residues. The CDR3 loop reads CAISGDGQGRYEQYF. The CDR3 coding sequence is TGTGCCATCAGTGGGGATGGACAGGGTCGGTACGAGCAGTACTTC.

Concerning this clonotype itself: Germline and junction disagree at one end, which may indicate a read error. V and J are TRBV5-1 and TRBJ2-5; D perhaps matches TRBD1 (5 bases). CDR3 length: 15 residues. From germline, CDR1 is SGHRS and CDR2 YFSETQ. The CDR3 here is CASSLVPGKEGTQYF. CDR3 nucleotides: TGCGCCAGTAGCTTGGTCCCAGGGAAGGAAGGGACCCAGTACTTC.

The rearrangement links TRBV4-1 to TRBJ2-3, with 8 bases aligning to TRBD2. This CDR3 is built from 16 residues. CDR1 is MGHRA and CDR2 is YSYEKL in the germline V gene. The junction had 3 bases not matched to a gene; V was cut back by 0 bases and J by 1 base. CDR3 bases: TGCGCCAGCAGCCAAGAGGAACTAGCGGGCACAGATACGCAGTATTTT. It yields the protein CASSQEELAGTDTQYF.

This clonotype has a handful of counts. J is TRBJ2-5 and V is TRBV6-5; 7 positions agree with TRBD2. This CDR3 has 14 residues. Germline values: CDR1 MNHEY, CDR2 SVGAGI. The ends lost 3 bases at V and 4 bases at J; junction bases unmatched: 5. The CDR3 protein is CASSYDGGGETQYF. The CDR3 DNA reads as TGTGCCAGCAGTTATGATGGGGGGGGAGAGACCCAGTACTTC.

V usage is TRBV14 and J usage is TRBJ2-4; D may be TRBD1 (6 bases). The assigned J gene may be wrong: the sequence end matches TRBJ2-7 better. This CDR3 is 15 amino acids long. In germline, CDR1 is SGHDN, CDR2 FVKESK. The CDR3 loop reads CASSQVRGSTYEQYF. CDR3 DNA sequence: TGTGCCAGCAGCCAAGTAAGGGGGTCGACCTACGAGCAGTACTTC.

The V call is TRBV20-1, the J call TRBJ1-2; no reliable D call. The V end was cut by 6 bases, the J end by 8 bases, with 13 bases between. The CDR3 spans 11 residues. Germline CDR1 DFQATT, CDR2 SNEGSKA (reference sequence). This chain's CDR3 is CSAREDRGYTF. The CDR3 DNA is TGCAGTGCCCGGGAGGATCGAGGCTACACCTTC.

The CDR3 region has the DNA TGCAGTGCTAGAGCTAGCGGGGGCCTGGCAAAGACCCAGTACTTC. This translates into CSARASGGLAKTQYF. V usage is TRBV20-1 and J usage is TRBJ2-7; 10 nucleotides align to TRBD2. The end of the DNA aligns better with TRBJ2-5, so the J call may be wrong. The CDR3 is 15 amino acids. Looked up from germline, CDR1 is DFQATT and CDR2 is SNEGSKA (reference sequence).

Only a few counts were recorded for this clonotype. This chain uses TRBV12-5 with TRBJ2-5; 12 positions match TRBD2. CDR3 size: 16 residues. From germline, CDR1 is LGHNT and CDR2 FRNRAP. With 0 bases clipped from V and 4 bases from J, the junction kept 3 bases outside the gene matches. For the CDR3, the DNA is TGTGCTAGTGGTTTGGTACTAGCGGGGGGTTCAGAGACCCAGTACTTC. Protein sequence: CASGLVLAGGSETQYF.

This chain links TRBV5-1 with TRBJ1-2; D unresolved. V dropped 4 bases and J dropped 4 bases, with 11 bases sitting between them. Germline CDR1 and CDR2: SGHRS and YFSETQ. The CDR3 runs 13 residues. The CDR3 DNA sequence: TGCGCCAGCAGCCGTGACCCAAGCTATGGCTACACCTTC. This codes for CASSRDPSYGYTF. The full variable domain, its missing parts supplied by reference TRBV5-1 and TRBJ1-2, is KAGVTQTPRYLIKTRGQQVTLSCSPISGHRSVSWYQQTPGQGLQFLFEYFSETQRNKGNFPGRFSGRQFSNSRSEMNVSTLELGDSALYLCASSRDPSYGYTFGSGTRLTVV.

The chain carries TRBV20-1 and TRBJ2-1, with 10 bases lining up with TRBD1. The CDR3 extends over 15 amino acids. Unmatched junction bases numbered 12, after V lost 0 bases and J lost 13 bases. CDR1 and CDR2 (germline): DFQATT, SNEGSKA (reference sequence). As DNA, the CDR3 is TGCAGTGCTAGAGACGCGGGACAGGGGTCAGCATTCCAGTTCTTC. It translates to CSARDAGQGSAFQFF.

The genes are TRBV7-9 and TRBJ1-2, with 10 bases aligning to TRBD1. V lost 1 base, J lost 3 bases, and 8 bases stayed unmatched. CDR3 length equals 17 residues. Germline loops: CDR1 SEHNR, CDR2 FQNEAQ (reference sequence). Written as DNA, the CDR3 is TGTGCCAGCAGCTTAGGTGCCGGGACAGGGGAAGACTATGGCTACACCTTC. It translates to CASSLGAGTGEDYGYTF.

This clonotype occurred many times. The chain carries TRBV25-1 and TRBJ2-3; D perhaps matches TRBD2 (6 bases). V lost 4 bases to trimming and J lost 3 bases, with 17 bases between them. The germline V gene encodes CDR1 MGHDK and CDR2 SYGVNS. This CDR3 is 16 amino acids long. CDR3 bases: TGTGCCAGCAGTGCGCGGGGTAGGAAGTTAACAGATACGCAGTATTTT. Translated: CASSARGRKLTDTQYF.

The chain combines TRBV2 with TRBJ2-3; D may be TRBD2 (6 bases). Trimming pared 6 bases from V and 6 bases from J, leaving 19 bases between. The germline gives CDR1 SNHLY, CDR2 FYNNEI. The CDR3 is made up of 15 amino acids. CDR3 protein: CASRPGTLLGDTQYF. CDR3 in DNA: TGTGCCAGCAGACCGGGGACTCTCCTCGGGGATACGCAGTATTTT.

The V call is TRBV29-1, the J call TRBJ2-7, with 11 bases lining up with TRBD2. V was pared by 3 bases and J by 7 bases, with 17 bases of the junction left unmatched. The germline gives CDR1 SQVTM, CDR2 ANQGSEA. The CDR3 runs 17 residues. CDR3 loop: CSVETGTSGPSYNEQYF. The CDR3 nucleotides are TGCAGCGTTGAGACCGGGACTAGCGGCCCCTCCTACAATGAGCAGTACTTC.

This clonotype has just a few counts. This chain joins TRBV10-3 and TRBJ2-5; 8 positions match TRBD1. Germline assignment: CDR1 ENHRY and CDR2 SYGVKD. CDR3 length equals 12 residues. With 6 bases clipped from V and 7 bases from J, the junction kept 4 bases outside the gene matches. In DNA, the CDR3 is TGTGCCATCAGGGCGGGGACAGGGACCCAGTACTTC. Translation: CAIRAGTGTQYF.

This sequence joins TRBV20-1 and TRBJ1-5; D unclear. V was trimmed by 0 bases and J by 1 base, leaving 7 bases between them. Germline CDR1 is DFQATT and CDR2 is SNEGSKA (reference sequence). This CDR3 is built from 14 residues. CDR3 protein: CSARDLGSNQPQHF. CDR3 DNA: TGCAGTGCTAGAGATTTGGGGAGCAATCAGCCCCAGCATTTT.

This chain connects TRBV15 to TRBJ2-3, with no clear D. Trimming shortened V by 1 base and J by 5 bases, and 10 bases separated the two germline ends. This CDR3 has 14 amino acids. Germline V gene sequence: CDR1 LNHNV, CDR2 YYDKDF (reference sequence). CDR3 DNA: TGTGCCACCAGCAGAGGCAGTATCCAAGATACGCAGTATTTT. Translation: CATSRGSIQDTQYF.

This clonotype came up once. The chain couples TRBV24-1 to TRBJ1-2; D is unresolved. From germline, CDR1 is KGHDR and CDR2 SFDVKD. CDR3 length: 14 residues. The V end was cut by 2 bases, the J end by 0 bases, with 6 bases between. The CDR3 region has the DNA TGTGCCACCAGTGATTCGGGTCCTAACTATGGCTACACCTTC. Its translation is CATSDSGPNYGYTF.

This clonotype was picked up a small number of times. CDR3 in amino acids: CASSSRQAHEQYF. CDR3 DNA sequence: TGTGCCAGCAGTTCCCGACAGGCCCACGAGCAGTACTTC. The V gene is TRBV12-3 or TRBV12-4, the J gene TRBJ2-7; a possible D gene is TRBD1 (6 bases). Trimming removed 4 bases at V and 5 bases at J, with 12 bases between. The CDR3 consists of 13 residues.

The V gene is TRBV13, the J gene TRBJ2-7; D gene uncertain. Trimming took off 0 bases at V and 1 base at J, with 10 bases between the two ends. The CDR3 length is 15 residues. The V gene's germline CDR1 is PRHDT and CDR2 FYEKMQ (reference sequence). CDR3 nucleotides: TGTGCCAGCAGCTTAGGCCTCGGCAGGTCCTACGAGCAGTACTTC. It translates to CASSLGLGRSYEQYF. Looking up the rest from reference TRBV13 and TRBJ2-7 gives the full variable domain: AAGVIQSPRHLIKEKRETATLKCYPIPRHDTVYWYQQGPGQDPQFLISFYEKMQSDKGSIPDRFSAQQFSDYHSELNMSSLELGDSALYFCASSLGLGRSYEQYFGPGTRLTVT.